Shown below are 25 T cell receptor beta chains from a single sample sequenced in a study of cytomegalovirus exposure and HLA in healthy donors. The PCR contained 60 Vbeta and 13 Jbeta primers. Assay used: immunoSEQ multiplex PCR; TCRdb lists only in-frame clones, some missing. The sample lists fewer than 150,000 clones, around 73% occurring once. Sequencing was carried out using PBMCs. The receptors originated from a woman aged 25 to 39 in good health and CMV-seropositive.

The V gene is TRBV14, the J gene TRBJ2-7; 11 bases map to TRBD2. Germline CDR1 reads SGHDN; CDR2 reads FVKESK. CDR3 length: 14 amino acids. V was clipped by 1 base and J by 13 bases; unmatched bases: 9. Here the CDR3 reads CASSQGSGLAGGYF. CDR3 coding DNA: TGTGCCAGCAGCCAAGGGTCAGGGCTAGCGGGAGGTTACTTC.

The chain joins TRBV29-1 to TRBJ2-7, with D hard to call. With 2 bases removed from V and 1 base from J, the gap between germline ends came to 3 bases. The CDR3 is 11 amino acids. Germline assignment: CDR1 SQVTM and CDR2 ANQGSEA. CDR3 bases: TGCAGCGTTGAACAGTCCTACGAGCAGTACTTC. This sequence encodes CSVEQSYEQYF.

This clone was seen more than once but under ten times. V gene TRBV6-1 combines with J gene TRBJ2-1; TRBD1 might be the D (5 bases). V shed 8 bases and J shed 6 bases, with 14 bases lying between them. Germline V gene sequence: CDR1 MNHNS, CDR2 SASEGT. This CDR3 comprises 13 residues. CDR3 region: CASVRVSANEQFF. DNA for the CDR3: TGTGCCAGCGTCAGGGTTTCTGCCAATGAGCAGTTCTTC.

This clone occurred once. The chain couples TRBV28 to TRBJ2-7, with a tentative D call TRBD2 (8 bases). Per the germline V gene, CDR1 is MDHEN and CDR2 is SYDVKM. V lost 7 bases to trimming and J lost 1 base, with 17 bases between them. This CDR3 contains 15 residues. The CDR3 nucleotides are TGTGCCAGCAAGGGGGCTAGCGGGTTTTCCTACGAGCAGTACTTC. It is translated as CASKGASGFSYEQYF.

The chain uses TRBV7-6 and TRBJ2-1, with a tentative D call TRBD2 (6 bases). Germline lookup yields CDR1 SGHVS and CDR2 FNYEAQ. V gave up 1 base and J gave up 0 bases, with 7 bases separating them. This CDR3 comprises 15 residues. The CDR3 loop reads CASSLVGGSYNEQFF. DNA for the CDR3: TGTGCCAGCAGCTTAGTCGGGGGCTCCTACAATGAGCAGTTCTTC.

The chain links TRBV5-1 to TRBJ1-3, with a possible D match to TRBD1 (6 bases). The germline V gene encodes CDR1 SGHRS and CDR2 YFSETQ. V gave up 0 bases and J gave up 4 bases, with 11 bases separating them. There are 15 residues in the CDR3. CDR3 DNA: TGCGCCAGCAGCTTGGAAGGGGGATCCGGAAACACCATATATTTT. This encodes CASSLEGGSGNTIYF.

The chain combines TRBV7-9 with TRBJ1-1; possible D gene TRBD1, 6 bases. The germline V gene encodes CDR1 SEHNR and CDR2 FQNEAQ (reference sequence). V was clipped by 6 bases and J by 2 bases, with 10 bases between them. The CDR3 is made up of 13 amino acids. The CDR3 coding sequence is TGTGCCAGCAGTTCAGGGGTAAACACTGAAGCTTTCTTT. Its protein product is CASSSGVNTEAFF.

The rearrangement joins TRBV19 to TRBJ1-1, with TRBD1 as a possible D gene (5 bases). The CDR3 extends over 13 amino acids. Trimming left V 10 bases short and J 3 bases short, with 15 bases between. Germline-derived CDR1 and CDR2 are LNHDA and SQIVND (reference sequence). The CDR3 DNA reads as TGTGCCACCAAAAATCGGGGGGACACTGAAGCTTTCTTT. It is translated as CATKNRGDTEAFF.

This clone was counted between two and nine times. The chain uses TRBV7-9 and TRBJ2-7, with TRBD2 identical over 9 bases. CDR3 length: 16 amino acids. The germline CDR1 and CDR2 sequences are SEHNR and FQNEAQ (reference sequence). Trimming took 0 bases from V and 4 from J; bases not matched to a gene: 7. The CDR3 reads CASSLAASGTHYEQYF. The CDR3 coding sequence is TGTGCCAGCAGCTTAGCGGCTAGCGGGACCCATTACGAGCAGTACTTC.

The chain has TRBV11-3 and TRBJ1-1; 9 positions agree with TRBD1. The CDR3 runs to 17 residues. With 5 bases clipped from V and 1 base from J, the junction kept 11 bases outside the gene matches. Germline CDR1 SGHNT, CDR2 YENEEA. The CDR3, as DNA: TGTGCCAGCAGCCCGGGACAGGGACGAACTGAGAACACTGAAGCTTTCTTT. The encoded protein is CASSPGQGRTENTEAFF.

The rearrangement uses TRBV5-1 and TRBJ1-4; D unclear. Per germline, CDR1 SGHRS and CDR2 YFSETQ. The CDR3 consists of 14 residues. V was cut by 1 base and J by 4 bases, with 8 bases left in between. The CDR3 DNA is TGCGCCAGCAGCTTGAGTAGCCTTAATGAAAAACTGTTTTTT. Protein product: CASSLSSLNEKLFF.

The chain uses TRBV29-1 and TRBJ2-7, with 14 bases fitting TRBD2. The CDR3 totals 14 residues. Germline V gene lookup returns CDR1 SQVTM and CDR2 ANQGSEA. With V trimmed by 5 bases and J by 2 bases, 2 bases remained unmatched. The CDR3 here is CSVRTSGGPYEQYF. CDR3 DNA: TGCAGCGTTCGGACTAGCGGGGGGCCCTACGAGCAGTACTTC.

The gene calls are TRBV25-1 and TRBJ2-3, with TRBD1 matching 8 bases. The germline CDR1 and CDR2 sequences are MGHDK and SYGVNS. CDR3 length: 18 residues. The trim removed 2 bases at V and 2 bases at J, leaving 12 bases unmatched. CDR3 in amino acids: CASSEPTRGQEFTDTQYF. As DNA, the CDR3 is TGTGCCAGCAGTGAACCGACCCGGGGACAGGAGTTCACAGATACGCAGTATTTT.

This clone appeared a single time. The chain has TRBV7-3 and TRBJ2-3; the match to TRBD2 covers 11 bases. Germline trimming cut 5 bases from V and 2 bases from J; bases unmatched to any gene: 12. The CDR3 has 18 amino acids. Germline V gene lookup returns CDR1 SGHTA and CDR2 FQGTGA. In nucleotides, the CDR3 is TGTGCCAGCAGCGCCGGGGCTAGCGGGGGGCCATACACAGATACGCAGTATTTT. Encoded protein: CASSAGASGGPYTDTQYF.

This clone was found once. The chain combines TRBV9 with TRBJ2-1; D gene ambiguous. Germline V CDR1 and CDR2: SGDLS, YYNGEE. This CDR3 is built from 12 residues. The V end was cut by 2 bases, the J end by 5 bases, with 5 bases between. The CDR3 nucleotides are TGTGCCAGCAGCGTTAGAGACAATGAGCAGTTCTTC. The encoded protein is CASSVRDNEQFF. The complete variable domain, with remaining parts taken from reference TRBV9 and TRBJ2-1, reads DSGVTQTPKHLITATGQRVTLRCSPRSGDLSVYWYQQSLDQGLQFLIQYYNGEERAKGNILERFSAQQFPDLHSELNLSSLELGDSALYFCASSVRDNEQFFGPGTRLTVL.

V is TRBV7-6 and J is TRBJ1-5, with 9 bases matching TRBD1. The CDR3 length is 15 residues. Germline loops: CDR1 SGHVS, CDR2 FNYEAQ. V lost 5 bases, J lost 10 bases, and 12 bases stayed unmatched. The chain's CDR3 is CASSPGTGTLYPQHF. In DNA, the CDR3 is TGTGCCAGCAGCCCTGGGACAGGGACCCTTTATCCCCAGCATTTT.

A single count supports this clone. The chain is built from TRBV5-6 and TRBJ1-2; D gene ambiguous. This CDR3 contains 17 residues. CDR1 and CDR2 (germline): SGHDT, YYEEEE. The V gene lost 0 bases and the J gene lost 3 bases, with 18 bases spanning the gap. This chain's CDR3 is CASSLVFSRERDYGYTF. CDR3 in DNA: TGTGCCAGCAGCTTGGTGTTTTCGAGGGAACGAGACTATGGCTACACCTTC.

J is TRBJ1-5 and V is TRBV7-9; D unresolved. Germline V CDR1 and CDR2: SEHNR, FQNEAQ (reference sequence). V was cut by 5 bases and J by 1 base, with 9 bases left in between. This CDR3 contains 14 residues. The CDR3 loop reads CASSPTESNQPQHF. DNA for the CDR3: TGTGCCAGCAGCCCTACAGAGAGCAATCAGCCCCAGCATTTT. Variable domain in full (rest from reference TRBV7-9 and TRBJ1-5): DTGVSQNPRHKITKRGQNVTFRCDPISEHNRLYWYRQTLGQGPEFLTYFQNEAQLEKSRLLSDRFSAERPKGSFSTLEIQRTEQGDSAMYLCASSPTESNQPQHFGDGTRLSIL.

This chain uses TRBV7-8 with TRBJ2-1; 12 bases line up with TRBD2. Germline CDR1 and CDR2: SGHVS and FQNEAQ. This CDR3 comprises 15 residues. V dropped 3 bases and J dropped 8; count of bases not matched to a gene: 5. The CDR3 sequence: CASSFPRTSGDEQFF. The CDR3 DNA reads as TGTGCCAGCAGCTTCCCGAGGACTAGCGGGGATGAGCAGTTCTTC.

The chain carries TRBV6-1 and TRBJ2-1; 7 bases fit TRBD1. This CDR3 has 16 amino acids. V trimming: 5 bases; J trimming: 2 bases; junction bases outside the gene matches: 9. Looked up from germline, CDR1 is MNHNS and CDR2 is SASEGT. The CDR3 is CASSQGGGYAYNEQFF. CDR3 in DNA: TGTGCCAGCAGTCAAGGGGGCGGTTACGCCTACAATGAGCAGTTCTTC.

For the CDR3, the DNA is TGTGCCAGCAGCTCCCCGGGACAGGGTCTGTCTGAAGCTTTCTTT. Amino acid sequence: CASSSPGQGLSEAFF. The rearrangement links TRBV7-2 to TRBJ1-1, with 9 bases matching TRBD1. CDR3 length equals 15 residues. The V gene's germline CDR1 is SGHTA and CDR2 FQGNSA. With 4 bases clipped from V and 6 bases from J, the junction kept 9 bases outside the gene matches.

The V gene is TRBV11-2, the J gene TRBJ2-7, with D maybe TRBD2 (6 bases). V was pared by 3 bases and J by 1 base, with 16 bases between. The germline gives CDR1 SGHAT, CDR2 FQNNGV. CDR3 length equals 16 residues. CDR3: CASSFSGSGPSYEQYF. CDR3 nucleotides: TGTGCCAGCAGCTTCAGTGGTAGCGGACCTTCCTACGAGCAGTACTTC.

Only one count was recorded for this clone. This chain connects TRBV2 to TRBJ2-7; tentative D call: TRBD2 (5 bases). V lost 6 bases and J lost 3, with 12 bases in between. The CDR3 covers 13 residues. Germline V gene sequence: CDR1 SNHLY, CDR2 FYNNEI. CDR3 coding DNA: TGTGCCAGCAGGAGGACCGGGAACTACGAGCAGTACTTC. Protein product: CASRRTGNYEQYF.

The genes are TRBV5-1 and TRBJ2-1; 8 bases fit TRBD2. V dropped 4 bases and J dropped 8; count of bases not matched to a gene: 20. The CDR3 consists of 18 residues. Germline V lookup: CDR1 SGHRS, CDR2 YFSETQ. The CDR3 DNA is TGCGCCAGCAGCGCAGGGATACCTGGCCAGCGGGAGTTCGATGAGCAGTTCTTC. It specifies CASSAGIPGQREFDEQFF.

The chain has TRBV9 and TRBJ2-1; D is perhaps TRBD2 (6 bases). CDR3 size: 16 residues. The germline V and J ends were trimmed by 1 base and 0 bases, with 11 bases remaining between them. Germline-derived CDR1 and CDR2 are SGDLS and YYNGEE. CDR3 sequence (DNA): TGTGCCAGCAGCGTACTAGCGTCGAGCTCCTACAATGAGCAGTTCTTC. Amino acid sequence: CASSVLASSSYNEQFF. Full variable domain (missing parts from reference TRBV9 and TRBJ2-1): DSGVTQTPKHLITATGQRVTLRCSPRSGDLSVYWYQQSLDQGLQFLIQYYNGEERAKGNILERFSAQQFPDLHSELNLSSLELGDSALYFCASSVLASSSYNEQFFGPGTRLTVL.